A selection of T cell receptor beta chains follows, all from one sample in a study of shared clonotypes between healthy human individuals. Some clones are missing from TCRdb's copy, which holds only in-frame ones; the method was immunoSEQ multiplex PCR. The sample yields over a million clones, over 95% seen once. Sequencing was performed on naive CD4+ T cells sorted from blood. The receptors derive from a man aged 25-45 years in good health. Both conserved end residues are trimmed from each CDR3. Clone size is stated in some rows and not others, as once, few, many or a class when expanded.

clone size	V gene	J gene	CDR3 protein
.	TRBV9	TRBJ2-7	ASSVAPHVYEQY
.	TRBV2	TRBJ2-1	ASSEALLFSSGEYNEQF
once	TRBV11-2	TRBJ2-7	ASSFQGYREQY
.	TRBV28	TRBJ2-7	ASSEGVEYEQY
.	TRBV6-5	TRBJ1-5	ASRRTAGQPQH
.	TRBV28	TRBJ1-5	ASSFGQPQH
.	TRBV5-8	TRBJ1-5	ASSLLTFADSNQPQH
.	TRBV15	TRBJ1-5	ATGNRDRGTQPQH
.	TRBV5-1	TRBJ2-6	ASSFMGTSGANVLT
.	TRBV9	TRBJ2-5	ASSGGFQETQY
.	TRBV18	TRBJ1-4	ASSPGTGGDEKLF
.	TRBV18	TRBJ2-7	ASSPGRNSYEQY
.	TRBV29-1	TRBJ2-1	SVQRGLAGINNEQF
.	TRBV5-6	TRBJ2-1	ASSFRAGASYNEQF
.	TRBV2	TRBJ1-1	ASSGTANTEAF
.	TRBV27	TRBJ2-2	ASSLLGGNTGELF
.	TRBV6-1	TRBJ2-7	ASNIGTGNYEQY
.	TRBV6-6	TRBJ1-1	ASYEATDPSSTEAF
.	TRBV9	TRBJ2-3	ASSALGTTSTDTQY
once	TRBV5-6	TRBJ1-2	ASSLGLGRRDYGYT
.	TRBV14	TRBJ1-1	ASSQEKPGPMNTEAF
few	TRBV7-8	TRBJ1-1	ASSLRGGTEAF
.	TRBV5-1	TRBJ2-3	ASGLDVDTQY
.	TRBV7-2	TRBJ2-7	ASSPRLEYEQY
.	TRBV11-2	TRBJ1-1	ASSYTGDTEAF
.	TRBV6-1	TRBJ2-1	ASSDPLAGETNEQF
.	TRBV27	TRBJ1-5	ASSLSTGLQPQH
.	TRBV25-1	TRBJ1-1	ASRPAPRWAEAF
.	TRBV2	TRBJ2-1	ASSEAVRGRNEQF
.	TRBV19	TRBJ2-7	ASSSRQGSSYEQY
.	TRBV29-1	TRBJ1-2	SVGGSYGYT
once	TRBV27	TRBJ1-1	ASSLSSRGTEAF
.	TRBV11-2	TRBJ1-2	ASSLAGTGTYGYT
.	TRBV5-4	.	ASSLAGTALNEQY
.	TRBV11-2	TRBJ2-7	ASSLKAGGPSYEQY
once	TRBV13	TRBJ2-1	ASSLNYFELLNEQF
.	TRBV5-4	TRBJ2-7	ASSRGTSGSAEQY
.	TRBV2	TRBJ2-2	ASYRDSPSTGELF
.	TRBV28	TRBJ2-1	ASSRSISWVNEQF
.	TRBV28	TRBJ2-7	ASSRSGGEQY
once	TRBV14	TRBJ2-1	ASSQTLGNEQF
.	TRBV5-5	TRBJ2-3	ASSLRTLLTDTQY
.	TRBV7-9	TRBJ2-5	ASSLKASGGQRETQY